Each of the 24 T cell receptor beta chains below was sequenced from the same sample in a study of HIV-infected patients and healthy controls. No cell fractionation was done, so the repertoire covers all unsorted peripheral blood T cells. Around 450 ng RNA was reverse transcribed with alpha and beta constant-region primers. Separate chain-specific third strand synthesis with multiplexing indices produced the alpha and beta libraries. TCRdb itself ran the 5' RACE reads through MiXCR, one entry per CDR3 protein. This sample has some 10,000 distinct CDR3 sequences; roughly 7% occur once, and the top ten carry 36%. This material consisted of blood, taken before antiretroviral therapy. These receptors originate from an adult with HIV infection.

This clonotype has a count of ten or more. V is TRBV20-1 and J is TRBJ1-2, with TRBD1 identical over 10 bases. Trimming at V came to 5 bases and at J to 6 bases, leaving 15 bases not matched to a gene. The CDR3 loop spans 16 amino acids. Germline-derived CDR1 and CDR2 are DFQATT and SNEGSKA (reference sequence). In DNA form, the CDR3 reads TGCAGTGCTCTGGACAGGGGGGCTAGTTGGCCCCATGGCTACACCTTC. This codes for CSALDRGASWPHGYTF.

In its sample, this clonotype was seen many times. The chain combines TRBV6-2 or TRBV6-3 with TRBJ2-1; D call uncertain. The CDR3 totals 14 residues. Germline CDR1 MNHEY, CDR2 SVGEGT. The V and J ends lost 2 bases and 6 bases respectively, with 11 bases between them. The CDR3 region has the DNA TGTGCCAGCAGTTACGCGCCCCGGATCAATGAGCAGTTCTTC. This gives the protein CASSYAPRINEQFF.

This clonotype was observed at least ten times. CDR3 bases: TGTGCCAGCAGCCCGTGGGACAGGAGCTATGGCTACACCTTC. Amino acids: CASSPWDRSYGYTF. The chain joins TRBV9 to TRBJ1-2; 8 nucleotides match TRBD1. Germline V CDR1 and CDR2: SGDLS, YYNGEE. Germline trimming cut 4 bases from V and 4 bases from J; bases unmatched to any gene: 6. This CDR3 comprises 14 residues.

The table lists this clonotype with many counts. Here the CDR3 reads CASSYIGGATNEKLFF. The CDR3 nucleotides are TGTGCCAGCAGTTACATCGGGGGAGCAACTAATGAAAAACTGTTTTTT. V is TRBV6-5 and J is TRBJ1-4; a weak D match, TRBD1 (5 bases). Between the trimmed V and J ends, which lost 2 bases and 0 bases, there was a span of 10 bases. Per the germline V gene, CDR1 is MNHEY and CDR2 is SVGAGI. This CDR3 spans 16 amino acids.

This clonotype showed up many times. The chain uses TRBV7-2 and TRBJ1-1, with D perhaps matching TRBD1 (5 bases). Trimming took off 4 bases at V and 4 bases at J, with 10 bases between the two ends. This CDR3 has 13 residues. Germline CDR1 and CDR2: SGHTA and FQGNSA. The CDR3 nucleotides are TGTGCCAGCAGCTCCGTGGGGGGCACTGAAGCTTTCTTT. Amino acids: CASSSVGGTEAFF.

By frequency in the sample, this clonotype is medium-sized. The rearrangement joins TRBV19 to TRBJ1-6; no reliable D call. CDR3 size: 13 residues. The V gene lost 3 bases and the J gene lost 7 bases, with 7 bases spanning the gap. Germline CDR1 is LNHDA and CDR2 is SQIVND (reference sequence). This chain's CDR3 is CASSIQANSPLHF. The CDR3 bases are TGTGCCAGTAGTATCCAAGCAAATTCACCCCTCCACTTT.

Many counts were recorded for this clonotype. The chain joins TRBV19 to TRBJ1-1; no firm D call. V was cut by 3 bases and J by 5 bases, with 7 bases left in between. The CDR3 extends over 12 amino acids. Germline CDR1 reads LNHDA; CDR2 reads SQIVND (reference sequence). The CDR3 reads CASSIKGTEAFF. For the CDR3, the DNA is TGTGCCAGTAGTATCAAGGGTACTGAAGCTTTCTTT.

In this sample, this clonotype turned up many times. This chain uses TRBV28 with TRBJ1-5, with 10 bases matching TRBD1. Per the germline V gene, CDR1 is MDHEN and CDR2 is SYDVKM. Trimming took 5 bases from V and 6 from J; bases not matched to a gene: 10. The CDR3 contains 16 residues. The CDR3 reads CASSPPGQGTSQPQHF. DNA of the CDR3: TGTGCCAGCAGTCCCCCGGGACAGGGGACCAGTCAGCCCCAGCATTTT.

The table lists this clonotype with many counts. The gene calls are TRBV13 and TRBJ1-6, with TRBD1 matching 8 bases. Germline values: CDR1 PRHDT, CDR2 FYEKMQ (reference sequence). This CDR3 has 17 residues. The junction had 4 bases not matched to a gene; V was cut back by 0 bases and J by 3 bases. This CDR3 reads CASSLGGQAYYNSPLHF. DNA of the CDR3: TGTGCCAGCAGCTTAGGGGGACAGGCCTACTATAATTCACCCCTCCACTTT.

This clonotype was detected ten times or more. The chain combines TRBV20-1 with TRBJ1-5, with D possibly matching TRBD1 (5 bases). From germline, CDR1 is DFQATT and CDR2 SNEGSKA (reference sequence). This CDR3 spans 14 amino acids. Trimming shortened V by 6 bases and J by 3 bases, and 15 bases separated the two germline ends. CDR3 sequence: CSADTDRDNQPQHF. In DNA form, the CDR3 reads TGCAGTGCCGACACAGACAGAGACAATCAGCCCCAGCATTTT.

This clonotype was recorded many times. CDR3 sequence: CASSEPAQGPSTDTQYF. The DNA for the CDR3 is TGTGCCAGCAGTGAACCCGCGCAGGGGCCTAGCACAGATACGCAGTATTTT. This chain connects TRBV2 to TRBJ2-3; perhaps TRBD1 as D (6 bases). The germline CDR1 and CDR2 sequences are SNHLY and FYNNEI. The CDR3 has 17 amino acids. V gave up 2 bases and J gave up 0 bases, with 15 bases separating them.

This clonotype was observed a few times. The J gene is TRBJ2-1, the V gene TRBV7-2; weak D call: TRBD2 (7 bases). The CDR3 is 17 amino acids. V lost 1 base, J lost 5 bases, and 18 bases lay in between. From germline, CDR1 is SGHTA and CDR2 FQGNSA. CDR3 residues: CASSLVGGPFWDNEQFF. In nucleotides, the CDR3 is TGTGCCAGCAGCTTAGTGGGGGGGCCCTTCTGGGACAATGAGCAGTTCTTC.

This clonotype occurred many times. The V and J genes are TRBV4-3 and TRBJ2-1; 12 bases line up with TRBD2. V lost 2 bases, J lost 6 bases, and 2 bases stayed unmatched. Germline assignment: CDR1 LGHNA and CDR2 YSLEER. The CDR3 has 15 amino acids. CDR3 nucleotides: TGCGCCAGCAGCCAACCTAGCGGGGGGGTCAATGAGCAGTTCTTC. This encodes CASSQPSGGVNEQFF.

The table lists this clonotype with many counts. This chain connects TRBV7-3 to TRBJ2-2, with 10 positions matching TRBD2. Germline assignment: CDR1 SGHTA and CDR2 FQGTGA. Trimming took 5 bases from V and 9 from J; bases not matched to a gene: 9. The CDR3 loop spans 15 amino acids. Here the CDR3 reads CASSPLSGGTWELFF. For the CDR3, the DNA is TGTGCCAGCAGCCCACTTAGCGGGGGGACTTGGGAGCTGTTTTTT.

This clonotype occurred many times. The chain joins TRBV6-6 to TRBJ2-7; 14 bases are a match to TRBD2. The CDR3 sequence is 14 residues long. CDR1 is MNHNY and CDR2 is SVGAGI in the germline V gene (reference sequence). The junction had 3 bases not matched to a gene; V was cut back by 5 bases and J by 6 bases. CDR3 region: CASSIGTSGGEQYF. CDR3 DNA: TGTGCCAGCAGTATCGGGACTAGCGGGGGCGAGCAGTACTTC.

This clonotype was counted at least ten times. The rearrangement joins TRBV28 to TRBJ2-5; the D gene is possibly TRBD2 (7 bases). Germline CDR1 is MDHEN and CDR2 is SYDVKM. Trimming left V 7 bases short and J 5 bases short, with 14 bases between. The CDR3 contains 13 residues. The DNA of the CDR3 is TGTGCCAGCATAGCCGGGGGGCTTGAGACCCAGTACTTC. It codes for CASIAGGLETQYF.

Ten or more counts support this clonotype. V usage is TRBV11-2 and J usage is TRBJ2-7, with 8 bases aligning to TRBD2. The CDR3 extends over 17 amino acids. V shed 5 bases, J shed 6 bases, and the junction held 18 bases outside the gene matches. Germline assignment: CDR1 SGHAT and CDR2 FQNNGV. CDR3 amino acids: CASSPPLGGGPEGEQYF. The CDR3, as DNA: TGTGCCAGCAGCCCCCCGCTAGGCGGGGGGCCAGAGGGCGAGCAGTACTTC.

This clonotype appeared many times. V usage is TRBV10-3 and J usage is TRBJ1-6; 7 bases fit TRBD1. The V gene end was trimmed by 4 bases and the J gene end by 2 bases; junction bases not matched to a gene: 5. Looked up from germline, CDR1 is ENHRY and CDR2 is SYGVKD. The CDR3 is 16 residues long. The CDR3 loop reads CAISAGGEPYNSPLHF. Written as DNA, the CDR3 is TGTGCCATCAGTGCAGGGGGAGAGCCCTATAATTCACCCCTCCACTTT.

V usage is TRBV12-3 or TRBV12-4 and J usage is TRBJ2-7; no definite D call. This CDR3 is 13 amino acids long. With 8 bases removed from V and 3 bases from J, the gap between germline ends came to 14 bases. The CDR3 loop reads CASAWMPNYEQYF. The CDR3 bases are TGTGCCAGCGCTTGGATGCCTAACTACGAGCAGTACTTC.

This clonotype was recorded many times. The chain has TRBV5-4 and TRBJ2-4, with D tentatively TRBD1 or TRBD2 (5 bases each). CDR3 length: 15 amino acids. Germline CDR1 and CDR2: SGHNT and YYREEE (reference sequence). V was clipped by 1 base and J by 9 bases, with 17 bases between them. CDR3 protein: CASSLPGASGGIQYF. CDR3 coding DNA: TGTGCCAGCAGCTTGCCCGGGGCCAGTGGCGGCATTCAGTACTTC.

This clonotype was counted at least ten times. The J gene is TRBJ2-2, the V gene TRBV7-3, with no clear D. Germline lookup yields CDR1 SGHTA and CDR2 FQGTGA. This CDR3 region has 16 residues. V shed 5 bases and J shed 0 bases, with 13 bases lying between them. The CDR3 protein is CASSPHERTNTGELFF. In DNA, the CDR3 is TGTGCCAGCAGCCCCCATGAGAGGACGAACACCGGGGAGCTGTTTTTT.

This clonotype showed up many times. The chain combines TRBV10-3 with TRBJ1-2, with D unresolved. Trimming cost V 3 bases and J 4 bases, with 9 bases left between them. The CDR3 totals 13 residues. The germline CDR1 and CDR2 sequences are ENHRY and SYGVKD. CDR3 in amino acids: CAISDYSGYGYTF. Written as DNA, the CDR3 is TGTGCCATCAGTGACTATTCAGGCTATGGCTACACCTTC.

This clonotype was seen many times. This sequence joins TRBV4-3 and TRBJ1-3; 11 nucleotides line up with TRBD1. V was clipped by 4 bases and J by 0 bases; unmatched bases: 8. Germline lookup yields CDR1 LGHNA and CDR2 YSLEER. The CDR3 length is 18 residues. The CDR3 nucleotides read TGCGCCAGCAGCCCAGGACAGGGGGCTCTTCTCTCTGGAAACACCATATATTTT. Protein sequence: CASSPGQGALLSGNTIYF.

In its sample, this clonotype was seen many times. DNA of the CDR3: TGTGCCAGCTCACCACCCAGGGACCGTTTCTATGGCTACACCTTC. Amino acid sequence: CASSPPRDRFYGYTF. The genes are TRBV18 and TRBJ1-2, with a weak D call TRBD1 (5 bases). The CDR3 covers 15 residues. In germline, CDR1 is KGHSH, CDR2 LQKENI. Trimming took 0 bases from V and 4 from J, leaving 12 bases between them.